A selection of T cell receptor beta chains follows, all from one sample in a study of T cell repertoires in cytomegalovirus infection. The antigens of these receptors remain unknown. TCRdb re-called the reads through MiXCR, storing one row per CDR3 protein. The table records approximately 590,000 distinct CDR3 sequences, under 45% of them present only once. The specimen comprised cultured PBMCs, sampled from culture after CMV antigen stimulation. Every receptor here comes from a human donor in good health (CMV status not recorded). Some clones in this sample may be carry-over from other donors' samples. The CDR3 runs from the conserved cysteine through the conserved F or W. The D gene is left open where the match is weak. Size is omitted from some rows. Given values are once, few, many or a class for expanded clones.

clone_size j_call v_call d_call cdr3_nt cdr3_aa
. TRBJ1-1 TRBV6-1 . TGTGCCAGTTTCAGGGGCATTTTGAACACTGAAGCTTTCTTT CASFRGILNTEAFF
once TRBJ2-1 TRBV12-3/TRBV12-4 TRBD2 TGTGCCAGCAGCCCATTAGCGGGAGGACCCACCAATGAGCAGTTCTTC CASSPLAGGPTNEQFF
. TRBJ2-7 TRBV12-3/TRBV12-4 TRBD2 TGTGCCAGCAGTTTAAGGGTTCGGGCAGCCTATAGCGGGAGGACTCACTACGAGCAGTACTTC CASSLRVRAAYSGRTHYEQYF
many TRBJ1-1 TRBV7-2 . TGTGCCAGCAGTTCCAGACACAACACTGAAGCTTTCTTT CASSSRHNTEAFF
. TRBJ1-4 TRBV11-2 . TGTGCCAGCAGCTTAGGCTGGGAAGTAGGTGAAAAACTGTTTTTT CASSLGWEVGEKLFF
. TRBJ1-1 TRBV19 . TGTGCCAGTGATGCAGGGAACACTGAAGCTTTCTTT CASDAGNTEAFF
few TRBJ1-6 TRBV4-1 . TGCGCCAGCAGCCAAGATGGTGCAGCCCTCCACTTT CASSQDGAALHF
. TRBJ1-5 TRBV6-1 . TGTGCCAGCAGCGCAAGGGTTGGGGGGTTGAGCAATCAGCCCCAGCATTTT CASSARVGGLSNQPQHF
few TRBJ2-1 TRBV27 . TGTGCCAGCAAATTGGGGATTCAGCGGGACAATGAGCAGTTCTTC CASKLGIQRDNEQFF
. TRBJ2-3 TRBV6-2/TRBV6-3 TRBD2 TGTGCCAGCAGCCTAAAGAAGGGACTAGCGGGAGAAACAGATACGCAGTATTTT CASSLKKGLAGETDTQYF
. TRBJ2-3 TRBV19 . TGTGCCAGTAGTATAGTGCGAGCGGATACTAGCACAGATACGCAGTATTTT CASSIVRADTSTDTQYF
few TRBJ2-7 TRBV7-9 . TGTGCCAGCAGGGACTCCGGGGACCACTACGAGCAGTACTTC CASRDSGDHYEQYF
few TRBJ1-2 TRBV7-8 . TGTGCCAGCAGCTACAGGGACACGGACTATGGCTACACCTTC CASSYRDTDYGYTF
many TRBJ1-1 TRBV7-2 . TGTGCCAGCAGCTTAGCGCAGGGAATCAATGAAGCTTTCTTT CASSLAQGINEAFF
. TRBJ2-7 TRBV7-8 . TGTGCCAGCAGCGAAAACAGGGTACCCTACGAGCAGTACTTC CASSENRVPYEQYF
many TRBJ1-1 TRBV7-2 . TGTGCCAGCAGCGCCCGACAGTTAACTGAAGCTTTCTTT CASSARQLTEAFF
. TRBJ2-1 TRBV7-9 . TGTGCCAGCAGCTTTTCGGACAGAGCCTACAATGAGCAGTTCTTC CASSFSDRAYNEQFF
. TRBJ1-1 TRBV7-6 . TGTGCCAGCTGCCCGATTGGGAACACTGAAGCTTTCTTT CASCPIGNTEAFF
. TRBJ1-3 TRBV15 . TGTGCCACCAGCAGAGATCGCAGGGGAAGCGGAAACACCATATATTTT CATSRDRRGSGNTIYF
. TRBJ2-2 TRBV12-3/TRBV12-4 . TGTGCCAGCAGCACAGGGTACACCGGGGAGCTGTTTTTT CASSTGYTGELFF
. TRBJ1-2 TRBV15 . TGTGCCACCCCCGCTTCCCGGGGGCGCGTCTATGGCTACACCTTC CATPASRGRVYGYTF
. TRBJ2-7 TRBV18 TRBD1 TGTGCCAGCTCACCGCCGGGCAGGGGGAACTACGAGCAGTACTTC CASSPPGRGNYEQYF
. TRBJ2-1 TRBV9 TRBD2 TGTGCCAGCAGCGTAGTCCCTAGCGGGGGTAGGGGTGAGCAGTTCTTC CASSVVPSGGRGEQFF
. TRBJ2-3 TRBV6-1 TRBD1 TGTGCCAGCTACCCGGGACAGGGCCCGGCAGATACGCAGTATTTT CASYPGQGPADTQYF
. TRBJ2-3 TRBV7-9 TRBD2 TGTGCCAGCAGCTACCCGCTCGGGGGGTTTAGCACAGATACGCAGTATTTT CASSYPLGGFSTDTQYF
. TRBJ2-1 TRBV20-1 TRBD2 TGCAGTGACTCCGGGACTAGCGGGGGGGCCCGGTTAAATGAGCAGTTCTTC CSDSGTSGGARLNEQFF
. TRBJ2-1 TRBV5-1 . TGCGCCAGCAGCTTGGGTGCGCGGGGAAAGTTCTTC CASSLGARGKFF
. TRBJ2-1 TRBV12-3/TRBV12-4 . TGTGCCAGTAAGCTAGGAGGCTCCAATGAGCAGTTCTTC CASKLGGSNEQFF
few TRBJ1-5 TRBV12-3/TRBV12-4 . TGTGCCAGCAAGTATAGCAATCAGCCCCAGCATTTT CASKYSNQPQHF
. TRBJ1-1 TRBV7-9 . TGTGCCAGCAGCTTTCGGGGGGTGAGGGGGTCGAACACTGAAGCTTTCTTT CASSFRGVRGSNTEAFF
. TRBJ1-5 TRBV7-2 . TGTGCCAGCAGCTTAGCGCTAGGGAATCAGCCCCAGCATTTT CASSLALGNQPQHF
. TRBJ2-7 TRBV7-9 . TGTGCCAGCAGCTCAGACCCAGGTTTAAGCTCCTACGAGCAGTACTTC CASSSDPGLSSYEQYF
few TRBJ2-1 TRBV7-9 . TGTGCCAGCAGCTTAGAACCGGACCTCTCCTACAATGAGCAGTTCTTC CASSLEPDLSYNEQFF
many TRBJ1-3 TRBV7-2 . TGTGCCAGCAGCTTGGGGTTCTCTGGAAACACCATATATTTT CASSLGFSGNTIYF
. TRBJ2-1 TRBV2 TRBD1 TGTGCCAGCCTTGGACAGGGGGCGATTAATGAGCAGTTCTTC CASLGQGAINEQFF
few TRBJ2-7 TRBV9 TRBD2 TGTGCCAGCAGCACAGGCATGGGGACTAGCGGGACTCACGAGCAGTACTTC CASSTGMGTSGTHEQYF
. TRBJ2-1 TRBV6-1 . TGTGCCAGCAGGGGATCATACTCCTACAATGAGCAGTTCTTC CASRGSYSYNEQFF
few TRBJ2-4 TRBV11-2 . TGTGCCAGCAGATTAAACCAGGGTGAAAACATTCAGTACTTC CASRLNQGENIQYF
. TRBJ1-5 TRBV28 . TGTGCCAGCAGTTTACCAGGGAGATGGGGAAATCAGCCCCAGCATTTT CASSLPGRWGNQPQHF
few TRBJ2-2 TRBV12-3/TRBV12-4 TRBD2 TGTGCCACTGTCCGGGATGGGGGGGCCGGGGAGCTGTTTTTT CATVRDGGAGELFF
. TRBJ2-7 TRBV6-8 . TGTGCCAGCAGCCTCCCAGGGGGAGGTGGCTCCTACGAGCAGTACTTC CASSLPGGGGSYEQYF
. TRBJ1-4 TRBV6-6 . TGTGCCAGCAGTTACCGGGGGGGCTCACTAGAAAAACTGTTTTTT CASSYRGGSLEKLFF
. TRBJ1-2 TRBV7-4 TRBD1 TGTGCCAGCAGCTGGACAGGGGCCAACGGCTACACCTTC CASSWTGANGYTF
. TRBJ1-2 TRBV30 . TGTGCCTGGAGTGTAGACGGCTATGGCTACACCTTC CAWSVDGYGYTF
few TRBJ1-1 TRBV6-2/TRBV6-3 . TGTGCCAGCAGCAAACCGGCGGGGAAGAACACTGAAGCTTTCTTT CASSKPAGKNTEAFF
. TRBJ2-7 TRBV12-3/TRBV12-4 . TGTGCCAGCAGTGGAACATTCGGCGAGCAGTACTTC CASSGTFGEQYF
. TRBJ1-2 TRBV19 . TGTGCCAGTGAGACTCCTTCGGGCTACACCTTC CASETPSGYTF
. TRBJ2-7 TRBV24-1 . TGTGCCACCTCGGACAATTACGAGCAGTACTTC CATSDNYEQYF
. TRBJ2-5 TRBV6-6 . TGTGCCAGCAGTTACTCAGCGCAAGCGAACCAAGAGACCCAGTACTTC CASSYSAQANQETQYF
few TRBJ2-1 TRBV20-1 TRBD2 TGCAGTGCGGATCCAACTAGCGGGAGGTTCAATGAGCAGTTCTTC CSADPTSGRFNEQFF
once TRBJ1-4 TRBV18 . TGTGCCAGCTCACCACTTCATCCAGGGGCAACTAATGAAAAACTGTTTTTT CASSPLHPGATNEKLFF
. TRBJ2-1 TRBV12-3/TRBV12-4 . TGTGCCAGCAGACCCCATGGTAGTCTAGTGCAGTTCTTC CASRPHGSLVQFF
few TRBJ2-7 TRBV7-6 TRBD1 TGTGCCAGCAGCCGGACAGGGGTCGGGCCCTACGAGCAGTACTTC CASSRTGVGPYEQYF